This TCR beta chain was identified in a study of technical replicates of blood from a handful of donors. Some clones are missing from TCRdb's copy, which holds only in-frame ones; the method was immunoSEQ multiplex PCR. The sample consists of more than 70,000 clones, 85% to 95% of them appearing once. Per the germline V gene, CDR1 is ENHRY and CDR2 is SYGVKD. The CDR3 is 19 amino acids. Unmatched junction bases numbered 13, after V lost 2 bases and J lost 2 bases. Sequencing was carried out using T cells isolated from PBMCs. J is TRBJ2-1 and V is TRBV10-3; 9 bases agree with TRBD2. This TCR was recovered from a human donor in good health. The CDR3 DNA follows: TGTGCCATCAGTGAGACACAGAGGGTAGCGGGGGCTACCTACAATGAGCAGTTCTTC. It translates to CAISETQRVAGATYNEQFF.